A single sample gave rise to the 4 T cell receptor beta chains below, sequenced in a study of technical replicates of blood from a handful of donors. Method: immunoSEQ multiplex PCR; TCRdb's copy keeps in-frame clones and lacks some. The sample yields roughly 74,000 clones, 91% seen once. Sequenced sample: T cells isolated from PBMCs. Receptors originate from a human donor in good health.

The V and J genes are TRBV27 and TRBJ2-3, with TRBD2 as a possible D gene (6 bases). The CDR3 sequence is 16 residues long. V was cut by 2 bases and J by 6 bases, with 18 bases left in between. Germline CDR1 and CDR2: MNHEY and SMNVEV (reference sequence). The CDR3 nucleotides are TGTGCCAGCAGTTTAAAAGCGGGCCCCTGGTCGGATACGCAGTATTTT. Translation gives CASSLKAGPWSDTQYF.

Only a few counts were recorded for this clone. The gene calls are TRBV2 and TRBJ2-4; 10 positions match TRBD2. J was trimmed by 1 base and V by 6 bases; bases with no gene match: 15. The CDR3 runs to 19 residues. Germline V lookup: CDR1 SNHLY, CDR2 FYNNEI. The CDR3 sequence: CASSERLAGAAVAKNIQYF. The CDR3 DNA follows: TGTGCCAGCAGCGAAAGGCTAGCGGGAGCTGCGGTGGCCAAAAACATTCAGTACTTC.

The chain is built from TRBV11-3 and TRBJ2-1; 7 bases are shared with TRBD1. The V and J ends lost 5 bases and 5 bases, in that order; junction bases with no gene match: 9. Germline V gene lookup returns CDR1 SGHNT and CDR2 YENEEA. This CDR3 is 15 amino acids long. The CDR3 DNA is TGTGCCAGCAGCAGAGACAGGGCGGTCCACAATGAGCAGTTCTTC. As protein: CASSRDRAVHNEQFF.

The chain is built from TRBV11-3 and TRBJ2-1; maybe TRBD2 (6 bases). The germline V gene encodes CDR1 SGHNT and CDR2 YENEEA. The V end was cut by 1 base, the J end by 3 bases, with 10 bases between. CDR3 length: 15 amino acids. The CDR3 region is CASSLGGDFYNEQFF. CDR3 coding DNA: TGTGCCAGCAGCTTAGGTGGGGACTTCTACAATGAGCAGTTCTTC.